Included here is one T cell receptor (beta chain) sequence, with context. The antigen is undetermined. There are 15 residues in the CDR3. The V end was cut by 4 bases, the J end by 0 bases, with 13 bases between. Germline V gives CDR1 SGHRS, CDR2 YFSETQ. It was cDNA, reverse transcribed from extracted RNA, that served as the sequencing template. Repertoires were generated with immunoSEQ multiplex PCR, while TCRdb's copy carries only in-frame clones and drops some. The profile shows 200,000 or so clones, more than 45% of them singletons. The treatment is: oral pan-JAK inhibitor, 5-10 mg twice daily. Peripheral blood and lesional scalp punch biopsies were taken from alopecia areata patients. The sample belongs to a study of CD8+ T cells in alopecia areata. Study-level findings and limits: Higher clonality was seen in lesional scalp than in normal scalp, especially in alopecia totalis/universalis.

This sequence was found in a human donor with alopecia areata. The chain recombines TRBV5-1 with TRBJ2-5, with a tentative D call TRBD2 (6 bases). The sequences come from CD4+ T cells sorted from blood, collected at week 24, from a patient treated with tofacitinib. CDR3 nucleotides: TGCGCCAGCAGCGGACGGGACTCCCACCAAGAGACCCAGTACTTC. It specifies CASSGRDSHQETQYF.